What follows are 29 T cell receptor beta chains derived from one specimen sequenced in a study of type 1 and type 2 diabetes patients. The PCR template was genomic DNA. A primer set of 30 forward and 13 reverse primers amplified the CDR3. TCRdb used MiXCR to reprocess the multiplex PCR reads, holding one entry per CDR3 protein. Seen here are about 290,000 distinct CDR3 sequences, approximately 50% observed once, and the top ten hold roughly 15%. The source material was peripheral blood mononuclear cells (PBMCs). These receptors were obtained from a man aged 18 to 30 with type 2 diabetes.

The CDR3 is CASSHRGPGDEQFF. The CDR3 DNA reads as TGTGCCAGCAGTCACAGGGGGCCCGGAGATGAGCAGTTCTTC. The genes are TRBV6-4 and TRBJ2-1, with 9 bases fitting TRBD1. The V gene's germline CDR1 is MRHNA and CDR2 SNTAGT. Trimming removed 5 bases from V and 8 bases from J; junction bases left unmatched: 7. The CDR3 covers 14 residues.

J is TRBJ2-7 and V is TRBV19; weak D call: TRBD1 (6 bases). The CDR3 length is 14 residues. V shed 5 bases and J shed 3 bases, with 14 bases lying between them. CDR1 is LNHDA and CDR2 is SQIVND in the germline V gene (reference sequence). CDR3: CASSPSGADYEQYF. CDR3 DNA: TGTGCCAGTAGTCCCTCAGGGGCGGACTACGAGCAGTACTTC.

As for this clonotype: A much larger clone differs by one base, so this may be a read error. CDR3 coding DNA: TGTGCCAGCAGTGAGTCGGCCTTAAGGGACACCTACGAGCAGTACTTC. Its translation is CASSESALRDTYEQYF. The chain combines TRBV2 with TRBJ2-7; maybe TRBD1 (6 bases). The CDR3 runs to 16 residues. CDR1 SNHLY and CDR2 FYNNEI come from the germline V gene. V was pared by 3 bases and J by 2 bases, with 17 bases between.

This clonotype was recorded a few times. CDR3 DNA sequence: TGTGCCAGCAAGAAGAGAAGGAACACCGGGGAGCTGTTTTTT. Its protein product is CASKKRRNTGELFF. The V and J genes are TRBV6-5 and TRBJ2-2; D ambiguous. The CDR3 has 14 residues. Germline V CDR1 and CDR2: MNHEY, SVGAGI. Trimming shortened V by 7 bases and J by 1 base, and 10 bases separated the two germline ends.

This clonotype occurred a few times. The chain couples TRBV19 to TRBJ2-2; 9 positions agree with TRBD1. The V gene's germline CDR1 is LNHDA and CDR2 SQIVND (reference sequence). The V and J ends lost 6 bases and 5 bases, in that order; junction bases with no gene match: 7. This CDR3 has 15 residues. The CDR3 region has the DNA TGTGCCAGTAGGATCCCCGGGACAGGGACCGGGGAGCTGTTTTTT. Protein product: CASRIPGTGTGELFF.

The rearrangement joins TRBV9 to TRBJ1-1; no clear D. The germline V gene encodes CDR1 SGDLS and CDR2 YYNGEE. CDR3 length equals 15 residues. V was clipped by 0 bases and J by 6 bases, with 15 bases between them. CDR3 nucleotides: TGTGCCAGCAGCGTAGAGTCATGGGGTTGGGCTGAAGCTTTCTTT. Protein product: CASSVESWGWAEAFF. The complete variable domain, with remaining parts taken from reference TRBV9 and TRBJ1-1, reads DSGVTQTPKHLITATGQRVTLRCSPRSGDLSVYWYQQSLDQGLQFLIQYYNGEERAKGNILERFSAQQFPDLHSELNLSSLELGDSALYFCASSVESWGWAEAFFGQGTRLTVV.

This sequence joins TRBV14 and TRBJ2-5; 14 nucleotides agree with TRBD2. Germline-derived CDR1 and CDR2 are SGHDN and FVKESK. J lost 4 bases, V lost 6 bases, and 4 bases had no gene match. The CDR3 extends over 15 amino acids. This CDR3 reads CASRSGLAGGETQYF. CDR3 nucleotides: TGTGCCAGCAGGTCTGGACTAGCGGGAGGAGAGACCCAGTACTTC. Using reference TRBV14 and TRBJ2-5 for the parts outside the CDR3, the full variable domain is EAGVTQFPSHSVIEKGQTVTLRCDPISGHDNLYWYRRVMGKEIKFLLHFVKESKQDESGMPNNRFLAERTGGTYSTLKVQPAELEDSGVYFCASRSGLAGGETQYFGPGTRLLVL.

V usage is TRBV6-5 and J usage is TRBJ2-7; D may match TRBD1 or TRBD2 (5 bases each). Gene TRBJ2-1 matches the end of the DNA better, so the J call may be wrong. Germline CDR1 MNHEY, CDR2 SVGAGI. The CDR3 is 10 amino acids. In DNA form, the CDR3 reads TGTGCCACCGGGACGTATGAGCAGTTCTTC. Translated, it gives CATGTYEQFF.

The genes are TRBV7-6 and TRBJ1-2; D is undetermined. The germline CDR1 and CDR2 sequences are SGHVS and FNYEAQ. With 5 bases removed from V and 4 bases from J, the gap between germline ends came to 11 bases. CDR3 length equals 13 residues. The CDR3 bases are TGTGCCAGCAGCCCTGGCGGATTCTATGGCTACACCTTC. It specifies CASSPGGFYGYTF.

The chain links TRBV6-1 to TRBJ1-1; D is ambiguous. The CDR3 is 14 amino acids. The V end was cut by 11 bases, the J end by 0 bases, with 16 bases between. The germline V gene encodes CDR1 MNHNS and CDR2 SASEGT. This chain's CDR3 is CAAESYDMNTEAFF. The CDR3, as DNA: TGTGCCGCAGAGTCGTACGACATGAACACTGAAGCTTTCTTT.

The V call is TRBV12-3 or TRBV12-4, the J call TRBJ2-7; D is unresolved. Trimming stripped 2 bases from V and 0 bases from J, with 17 bases between. The CDR3 consists of 17 residues. The CDR3 DNA is TGTGCCAGCAGTTTATCTGCAGGCGTGGCGAACTCCTACGAGCAGTACTTC. This gives the protein CASSLSAGVANSYEQYF.

The rearrangement joins TRBV5-1 to TRBJ2-5; D ambiguous. Trimming took 3 bases from V and 3 from J, leaving 9 bases between them. Germline assignment: CDR1 SGHRS and CDR2 YFSETQ. This CDR3 has 13 amino acids. Here the CDR3 reads CASSSVMEETQYF. The DNA for the CDR3 is TGCGCCAGCAGCTCGGTAATGGAAGAGACCCAGTACTTC.

This chain uses TRBV6-1 with TRBJ2-5; 9 nucleotides line up with TRBD2. The tail of the sequence fits TRBJ2-1 better, so the J call may be wrong. This CDR3 is 14 amino acids long. Germline V gene sequence: CDR1 MNHNS, CDR2 SASEGT. CDR3 bases: TGTGCCAGCAGGTCGGGACTAGCAGACAATGAGCAGTTCTTC. Protein sequence: CASRSGLADNEQFF.

The chain employs TRBV7-6 and TRBJ2-5; D ambiguous. Germline CDR1 reads SGHVS; CDR2 reads FNYEAQ. V lost 5 bases to trimming and J lost 2 bases, with 6 bases between them. The CDR3 has 12 residues. The CDR3 DNA follows: TGTGCCAGCAGCCAGGAACAAGAGACCCAGTACTTC. Protein sequence: CASSQEQETQYF.

The genes are TRBV19 and TRBJ2-7; 8 nucleotides match TRBD2. CDR3 length: 12 amino acids. Germline trimming cut 3 bases from V and 6 bases from J; bases unmatched to any gene: 1. Per the germline V gene, CDR1 is LNHDA and CDR2 is SQIVND (reference sequence). In DNA, the CDR3 is TGTGCCAGTAGTATGGGACTAGGCGAGCAGTACTTC. It is translated as CASSMGLGEQYF.

This clonotype was seen only a few times. V usage is TRBV19 and J usage is TRBJ2-1; no firm D call. This CDR3 has 16 amino acids. The germline gives CDR1 LNHDA, CDR2 SQIVND (reference sequence). The V gene lost 0 bases and the J gene lost 2 bases, with 11 bases spanning the gap. The CDR3, as DNA: TGTGCCAGTAGTATAGATCGGGCGGAGCCCTACAATGAGCAGTTCTTC. Protein: CASSIDRAEPYNEQFF.

This clonotype was counted ten times or more. The chain combines TRBV2 with TRBJ2-5, with unresolved D. Trimming took 6 bases from V and 3 from J, leaving 17 bases between them. CDR1 and CDR2 from the germline V gene are SNHLY and FYNNEI. This CDR3 region has 15 residues. The CDR3 region is CASSIFSDTEETQYF. Written as DNA, the CDR3 is TGTGCCAGCAGCATATTTTCTGACACGGAAGAGACCCAGTACTTC.

The chain couples TRBV9 to TRBJ2-2; possible D gene TRBD1, 6 bases. The CDR3 runs to 16 residues. With 4 bases removed from V and 6 bases from J, the gap between germline ends came to 19 bases. Per germline, CDR1 SGDLS and CDR2 YYNGEE. The CDR3, as DNA: TGTGCCAGCAGCCGAAACAATCCAGAGGGGGCCGGGGAGCTGTTTTTT. Its translation is CASSRNNPEGAGELFF. Full variable domain (remainder filled in from reference TRBV9 and TRBJ2-2): DSGVTQTPKHLITATGQRVTLRCSPRSGDLSVYWYQQSLDQGLQFLIQYYNGEERAKGNILERFSAQQFPDLHSELNLSSLELGDSALYFCASSRNNPEGAGELFFGEGSRLTVL.

The V call is TRBV19, the J call TRBJ2-3, with 11 bases matching TRBD1. The junction had 8 bases not matched to a gene; V was cut back by 4 bases and J by 5 bases. The germline CDR1 and CDR2 sequences are LNHDA and SQIVND (reference sequence). The CDR3 extends over 16 amino acids. The CDR3 DNA follows: TGTGCCAGTAGTACACGGACAGGGGGCCGAGAAGATACGCAGTATTTT. It yields the protein CASSTRTGGREDTQYF.

V usage is TRBV20-1 and J usage is TRBJ2-1, with D unresolved. The CDR3 spans 13 residues. Germline CDR1 DFQATT, CDR2 SNEGSKA (reference sequence). The CDR3 region is CTVGKSSYNEQFF. The DNA of the CDR3 is TGCACTGTCGGTAAAAGCTCCTACAATGAGCAGTTCTTC.

The J gene is TRBJ2-7, the V gene TRBV27, with 9 bases matching TRBD2. The germline V gene encodes CDR1 MNHEY and CDR2 SMNVEV (reference sequence). This CDR3 is 16 amino acids long. Germline trimming cut 3 bases from V and 6 bases from J; bases unmatched to any gene: 12. The CDR3 protein is CASSFGGGAFSGEQYF. The CDR3 nucleotides read TGTGCCAGCAGTTTTGGCGGGGGGGCTTTTTCCGGCGAGCAGTACTTC.

The chain employs TRBV12-3 or TRBV12-4 and TRBJ1-1; no definite D call. The CDR3 is 14 amino acids. V dropped 6 bases and J dropped 1 base, with 12 bases sitting between them. The CDR3 region is CASSHLWPNTEAFF. The CDR3 DNA is TGTGCCAGCAGCCACCTCTGGCCGAACACTGAAGCTTTCTTT.

A few counts support this clonotype. For the CDR3, the DNA is TGTGCCACCAGTGATTATTTGCATGAGCAGTTCTTC. This translates into CATSDYLHEQFF. The V call is TRBV24-1, the J call TRBJ2-1, with D unclear. V was clipped by 2 bases and J by 8 bases, with 6 bases between them. The length of the CDR3 is 12 residues. Germline CDR1 is KGHDR and CDR2 is SFDVKD.

The rearrangement joins TRBV7-2 to TRBJ1-1, with TRBD1 identical over 12 bases. The V gene end was trimmed by 6 bases and the J gene end by 7 bases; junction bases not matched to a gene: 9. Germline CDR1 and CDR2: SGHTA and FQGNSA. The CDR3 contains 15 residues. CDR3 nucleotides: TGTGCCAGCAGGGCCCCCGGGACAGGGGGCGGTGAAGCTTTCTTT. Translation: CASRAPGTGGGEAFF.

This chain connects TRBV6-5 to TRBJ1-1; D might be TRBD1 (5 bases). The germline CDR1 and CDR2 sequences are MNHEY and SVGAGI. The CDR3 is 13 residues long. The ends were cut back, 1 base at V and 5 bases at J, with 8 bases in the middle. As DNA, the CDR3 is TGTGCCAGCAGTTACTTCTGGGGGACTGAAGCTTTCTTT. This codes for CASSYFWGTEAFF.

This chain's CDR3 is CSAPGPGAAEQYF. The DNA for the CDR3 is TGCAGTGCCCCCGGTCCGGGGGCGGCCGAGCAGTACTTC. This chain joins TRBV20-1 and TRBJ2-7, with D perhaps assigned TRBD1 or TRBD2 (6 bases each). The V gene lost 6 bases and the J gene lost 6 bases, with 18 bases spanning the gap. The CDR3 sequence is 13 residues long. Per the germline V gene, CDR1 is DFQATT and CDR2 is SNEGSKA (reference sequence).

This clonotype was counted a few times. The gene calls are TRBV30 and TRBJ1-4, with TRBD1 as a possible D gene (5 bases). Germline V gene data show CDR1 as GTSNPN and CDR2 as SVGIG (reference sequence). CDR3 size: 16 residues. Trimming cost V 0 bases and J 11 bases, with 22 bases left between them. The chain's CDR3 is CAWSVKGVGVFEKLFF. The CDR3 DNA sequence: TGTGCCTGGAGTGTAAAAGGGGTAGGGGTTTTTGAGAAACTGTTTTTT.

The rearrangement joins TRBV9 to TRBJ2-7; 13 bases align to TRBD2. Germline CDR1 reads SGDLS; CDR2 reads YYNGEE. V trimming: 7 bases; J trimming: 5 bases; junction bases outside the gene matches: 12. This CDR3 has 16 residues. CDR3 in amino acids: CASPETSGRRTHEQYF. The DNA for the CDR3 is TGTGCCAGCCCCGAGACTAGCGGGAGGAGGACCCACGAGCAGTACTTC.

The chain is built from TRBV28 and TRBJ2-2; D gene unclear. The CDR3 totals 12 residues. The V end lost 2 bases, the J end lost 5 bases, and 3 bases lay between the germline ends. Germline V CDR1 and CDR2: MDHEN, SYDVKM. The CDR3 DNA is TGTGCCAGCAGTTTAATTACCGGGGAGCTGTTTTTT. Its translation: CASSLITGELFF.